This T cell receptor beta chain appears in the sequencing data of a study of cytomegalovirus exposure and HLA in healthy donors. Study-wide background: The use of the same platform for the approximately 110 validation repertoires and the 550 to 700 first-cohort repertoires was reported by a later analysis.

Sequencing was performed with immunoSEQ multiplex PCR; in TCRdb, only in-frame clones are kept and a portion is missing. The sample contains about 140,000 clones, 70% to 90% of which appear only once. General study findings and limits: In vitro assays verified that a few CMV-associated chains recognized CMV antigens specifically.

Separate from the roughly 720-subject first cohort, the roughly 130-subject validation cohort was the one that the donors belonged to. A remark on this clone: Its antigen remains unknown.

Germline assignment: CDR1 GTSNPN and CDR2 SVGIG (reference sequence). The CDR3 has 20 amino acids. With 0 bases clipped from V and 1 base from J, the junction kept 15 bases outside the gene matches. Sequencing was carried out using PBMCs. The receptor was isolated from a woman younger than 45 in good health and CMV-seronegative. The genes are TRBV30 and TRBJ1-4; 9 bases align to TRBD1. The CDR3 DNA is TGTGCCTGGAGTGTTACACCGAAGGACAGGGGAGGCCAAACTAATGAAAAACTGTTTTTT. Its translation is CAWSVTPKDRGGQTNEKLFF.